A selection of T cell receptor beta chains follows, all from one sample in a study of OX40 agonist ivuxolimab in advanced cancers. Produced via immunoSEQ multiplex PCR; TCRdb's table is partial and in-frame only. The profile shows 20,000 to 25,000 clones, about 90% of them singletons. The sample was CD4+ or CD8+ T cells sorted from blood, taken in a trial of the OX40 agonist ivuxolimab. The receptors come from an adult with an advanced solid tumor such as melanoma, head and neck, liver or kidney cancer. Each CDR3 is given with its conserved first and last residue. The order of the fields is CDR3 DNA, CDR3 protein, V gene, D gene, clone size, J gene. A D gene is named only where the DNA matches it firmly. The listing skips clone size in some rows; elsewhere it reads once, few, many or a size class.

CDR3nt: TGTGCCAGCAGCTTAGCAACTAGCGGGCAAGAGACCCAGTACTTC
CDR3aa: CASSLATSGQETQYF
v_gene: TRBV7-6
d_gene: TRBD2
abundance: .
j_gene: TRBJ2-5

CDR3nt: TGTGCCAGCAGTGAATATAGTGGACGGATTTCGAACACCGGGGAGCTGTTTTTT
CDR3aa: CASSEYSGRISNTGELFF
v_gene: TRBV25-1
d_gene: .
abundance: .
j_gene: TRBJ2-2

CDR3nt: TGTGCCAGCCAGATTACCGGACAGGTCGCTGAAGCTTTCTTT
CDR3aa: CASQITGQVAEAFF
v_gene: TRBV2
d_gene: TRBD1
abundance: .
j_gene: TRBJ1-1

CDR3nt: TGCGCCAGCAGCCAAGATAGTCGGCCAACTAATGAAAAACTGTTTTTT
CDR3aa: CASSQDSRPTNEKLFF
v_gene: TRBV4-3
d_gene: .
abundance: .
j_gene: TRBJ1-4

CDR3nt: TGTGCCAGCAGTTACGGACAGGGGGGAACTGAAGCTTTCTTT
CDR3aa: CASSYGQGGTEAFF
v_gene: TRBV6-5
d_gene: TRBD1
abundance: .
j_gene: TRBJ1-1

CDR3nt: TGTGCCAGTAGTATTTCGGGGACAGTCAGAGATACGCAGTATTTT
CDR3aa: CASSISGTVRDTQYF
v_gene: TRBV19
d_gene: TRBD1
abundance: .
j_gene: TRBJ2-3

CDR3nt: TGTGCCAGCAGCTTAGTTAGCCAGGAGCCTTACTATGGCTACACCTTC
CDR3aa: CASSLVSQEPYYGYTF
v_gene: TRBV7-9
d_gene: .
abundance: .
j_gene: TRBJ1-2

CDR3nt: TGCGCCAGCAGCTTGGTCGGGAACTACGAGCAGTACTTC
CDR3aa: CASSLVGNYEQYF
v_gene: TRBV5-1
d_gene: .
abundance: .
j_gene: TRBJ2-7

CDR3nt: TGTGCCTGGGCCGGATTGGAGACCCAGTACTTC
CDR3aa: CAWAGLETQYF
v_gene: TRBV30
d_gene: .
abundance: .
j_gene: TRBJ2-5

CDR3nt: TGCGCCAGCAGCTTTTCGATGCAGGGGGACCTTTCCTACGAGCAGTACTTC
CDR3aa: CASSFSMQGDLSYEQYF
v_gene: TRBV5-1
d_gene: TRBD1
abundance: .
j_gene: TRBJ2-7

CDR3nt: TGCGCCAGCACCGATGTATTTCGTCGTTCGGAGCTGTTTTTT
CDR3aa: CASTDVFRRSELFF
v_gene: TRBV4-1
d_gene: .
abundance: .
j_gene: TRBJ2-2

CDR3nt: TGTGCCAGCAGCCCTGTAGGGGGGAGCGATACGCAGTATTTT
CDR3aa: CASSPVGGSDTQYF
v_gene: TRBV7-2
d_gene: .
abundance: .
j_gene: TRBJ2-3

CDR3nt: TGTGCCTGGAGAGCGACAGGGGAAAACACTGAAGCTTTCTTT
CDR3aa: CAWRATGENTEAFF
v_gene: TRBV30
d_gene: TRBD1
abundance: once
j_gene: TRBJ1-1

CDR3nt: TGTGCCAGCAGCCATTGGCCCCAGTACTTC
CDR3aa: CASSHWPQYF
v_gene: TRBV6-1
d_gene: .
abundance: .
j_gene: TRBJ2-5

CDR3nt: TGTGCCACCAGCAGAGTCTTTATTGGGGATACGCAGTATTTT
CDR3aa: CATSRVFIGDTQYF
v_gene: TRBV15
d_gene: .
abundance: .
j_gene: TRBJ2-3

CDR3nt: TGTGCCAGCAGCCTCGGGACATACCTCTACAATGAGCAGTTCTTC
CDR3aa: CASSLGTYLYNEQFF
v_gene: TRBV6-1
d_gene: .
abundance: .
j_gene: TRBJ2-1

CDR3nt: TGTGCCAGCAGCTTACGACAGGACATTAGCACAGATACGCAGTATTTT
CDR3aa: CASSLRQDISTDTQYF
v_gene: TRBV7-9
d_gene: .
abundance: .
j_gene: TRBJ2-3

CDR3nt: TGCGCCAGCAGCCAAGGGGGAAACACTGAAGCTTTCTTT
CDR3aa: CASSQGGNTEAFF
v_gene: TRBV4-1
d_gene: .
abundance: .
j_gene: TRBJ1-1

CDR3nt: TGCGCCAGCAGCCCCACCGGGACAGGGAGCGAGCAGTACTTC
CDR3aa: CASSPTGTGSEQYF
v_gene: TRBV5-1
d_gene: TRBD1
abundance: few
j_gene: TRBJ2-7

CDR3nt: TGTGCCAGTAGTATTGGGGCCACCCAGCCCCAGCATTTT
CDR3aa: CASSIGATQPQHF
v_gene: TRBV19
d_gene: .
abundance: .
j_gene: TRBJ1-5

CDR3nt: TGCAGCGTTGGGTTTGGGGGCACAGATACGCAGTATTTT
CDR3aa: CSVGFGGTDTQYF
v_gene: TRBV29-1
d_gene: .
abundance: .
j_gene: TRBJ2-3

CDR3nt: TGCAGCGTTGAACGACAGGGGTTTAATGAAAAACTGTTTTTT
CDR3aa: CSVERQGFNEKLFF
v_gene: TRBV29-1
d_gene: TRBD1
abundance: .
j_gene: TRBJ1-4

CDR3nt: TGTGCCTGGAGGTCGGGCAGGGGGTACACTGAAGCTTTCTTT
CDR3aa: CAWRSGRGYTEAFF
v_gene: TRBV30
d_gene: TRBD1
abundance: .
j_gene: TRBJ1-1

CDR3nt: TGTGCCAGCAGCTTAGGGACTCAGGGAATAAATGGCTACACCTTC
CDR3aa: CASSLGTQGINGYTF
v_gene: TRBV7-6
d_gene: .
abundance: .
j_gene: TRBJ1-2

CDR3nt: TGCGCCAGCGAACATGGGCGTCGACAAGAGGCCCAGTACTTC
CDR3aa: CASEHGRRQEAQYF
v_gene: TRBV5-1
d_gene: .
abundance: once
j_gene: TRBJ2-5

CDR3nt: TGTGCCAGCAGCCCCGGGACAGGATTCAATGAGCAGTTCTTC
CDR3aa: CASSPGTGFNEQFF
v_gene: TRBV2
d_gene: TRBD1
abundance: few
j_gene: TRBJ2-1

CDR3nt: TGTGCCTGGAGTTGGAGGCCCACCGGGGAGCTGTTTTTT
CDR3aa: CAWSWRPTGELFF
v_gene: TRBV30
d_gene: .
abundance: .
j_gene: TRBJ2-2